This T cell receptor (beta chain) was captured by sequencing in a study of T cell changes during pregnancy in multiple sclerosis. This table comes from immunoSEQ multiplex PCR, and its TCRdb copy is limited to in-frame clones, with some not included. The data show tens of thousands of clones, roughly nine tenths seen once. The V gene lost 0 bases and the J gene lost 6 bases, with 12 bases spanning the gap. The CDR3 is 15 amino acids. Per germline, CDR1 SGHTA and CDR2 FQGNSA. This rearrangement joins TRBV7-2 to TRBJ2-1, with a possible D match to TRBD1 (5 bases). Sequenced here: CD4+ T cells from peripheral blood mononuclear cells, sampled in the second trimester of pregnancy. This clonotype was obtained from a female donor in good health, enrolled as a control in a pregnancy study. The CDR3 DNA sequence: TGTGCCAGCAGCTTAGCGGGGCAGATCCGCAATGAGCAGTTCTTC. Translated: CASSLAGQIRNEQFF. The full variable domain, rest sourced from reference TRBV7-2 and TRBJ2-1, is GAGVSQSPSNKVTEKGKDVELRCDPISGHTALYWYRQSLGQGLEFLIYFQGNSAPDKSGLPSDRFSAERTGGSVSTLTIQRTQQEDSAVYLCASSLAGQIRNEQFFGPGTRLTVL.